Following are 23 T cell receptor beta chains from one sample sequenced in a study of response to subunit inactivated influenza vaccine. TCRdb re-called the RT-PCR reads with MiXCR, one entry per CDR3 protein. The table includes 530,000 or so distinct CDR3 sequences, approximately 10% detected once. Material: PBMCs from blood, obtained on the day of vaccination. The receptor source for this set is a man in his fifties who received an inactivated influenza vaccine.

This clonotype was picked up one time. The chain uses TRBV20-1 and TRBJ2-7; 7 bases match TRBD1. Germline assignment: CDR1 DFQATT and CDR2 SNEGSKA (reference sequence). The CDR3 runs 15 residues. V shed 4 bases and J 5 bases; nucleotides not matched to a gene: 14. The CDR3 here is CSAKPRHRGLDEQYF. CDR3 bases: TGCAGTGCTAAGCCTCGTCACAGGGGTTTGGACGAGCAGTACTTC.

This clonotype occurred many times. CDR3 protein: CASSLGDRGVNDEQFF. The CDR3 bases are TGTGCCAGCAGTTTAGGTGACAGGGGGGTAAACGATGAGCAGTTCTTC. The chain has TRBV12-3 or TRBV12-4 and TRBJ2-1; the match to TRBD1 covers 9 bases. This CDR3 contains 16 residues. V was clipped by 1 base and J by 8 bases; unmatched bases: 9.

In this sample, this clonotype turned up many times. The chain couples TRBV2 to TRBJ2-2; D unclear. V was clipped by 6 bases and J by 0 bases, with 8 bases between them. Germline values: CDR1 SNHLY, CDR2 FYNNEI. This CDR3 contains 14 residues. The CDR3 DNA sequence: TGTGCCAGCAGGCGAGAACCGAACACCGGGGAGCTGTTTTTT. Encoded protein: CASRREPNTGELFF.

The chain links TRBV7-2 to TRBJ2-5; D not certain. Germline assignment: CDR1 SGHTA and CDR2 FQGNSA. CDR3 length: 14 residues. V was pared by 0 bases and J by 2 bases, with 7 bases between. The CDR3 sequence: CASSLAGLQETQYF. In DNA form, the CDR3 reads TGTGCCAGCAGCTTAGCCGGGCTGCAAGAGACCCAGTACTTC.

The CDR3 bases are TGCGCCAGCAGCTTGGCCCGTGGGGGGGCTTACTTCTTC. It is translated as CASSLARGGAYFF. This rearrangement joins TRBV5-1 to TRBJ2-1, with D possibly matching TRBD2 (7 bases). There are 13 residues in the CDR3. The V gene's germline CDR1 is SGHRS and CDR2 YFSETQ. V shed 0 bases and J shed 16 bases, with 17 bases lying between them.

This clonotype was seen only a few times. V gene TRBV27 combines with J gene TRBJ2-1; D gene uncertain. Trimming cost V 3 bases and J 0 bases, with 9 bases left between them. The CDR3 is 15 amino acids. Germline V CDR1 and CDR2: MNHEY, SMNVEV (reference sequence). DNA of the CDR3: TGTGCCAGCAGTTTTGGGTGGAGCTCCTACAATGAGCAGTTCTTC. It codes for CASSFGWSSYNEQFF.

As regards this clonotype: This may come from a read error, since a much larger clone is one base off. The chain links TRBV7-3 to TRBJ1-5; no clear D gene. Germline CDR1 is SGHTA and CDR2 is FQGTGA. This CDR3 is 13 amino acids long. The ends were cut back, 0 bases at V and 5 bases at J, with 5 bases in the middle. Here the CDR3 DNA reads TGTGCCAGCAGCTTAACACCAGATCAGCCCCAGCATTTT. It specifies CASSLTPDQPQHF.

This clonotype was seen only a few times. The J gene is TRBJ2-1, the V gene TRBV2; 11 bases line up with TRBD2. Germline V gene lookup returns CDR1 SNHLY and CDR2 FYNNEI. CDR3 length equals 18 residues. V shed 3 bases, J shed 5 bases, and the junction held 12 bases outside the gene matches. The CDR3: CASSERFASGGFHNEQFF. The DNA for the CDR3 is TGTGCCAGCAGTGAGAGATTTGCTAGCGGGGGGTTCCACAATGAGCAGTTCTTC.

This clonotype was counted between two and nine times. The rearrangement joins TRBV5-1 to TRBJ2-4; tentatively, D is TRBD1 (6 bases). Per the germline V gene, CDR1 is SGHRS and CDR2 is YFSETQ. There are 16 residues in the CDR3. V lost 3 bases, J lost 0 bases, and 13 bases lay in between. CDR3 protein: CASSSGTLLAKNIQYF. The CDR3 nucleotides are TGCGCCAGCAGCTCCGGGACACTCCTAGCCAAAAACATTCAGTACTTC.

The chain uses TRBV6-5 and TRBJ2-2, with TRBD1 as a possible D gene (6 bases). This CDR3 contains 17 residues. Germline V gene data show CDR1 as MNHEY and CDR2 as SVGAGI. V was pared by 0 bases and J by 2 bases, with 13 bases between. The CDR3 region is CASSYSGRGLNTGELFF. For the CDR3, the DNA is TGTGCCAGCAGTTACTCGGGCAGGGGCCTTAACACCGGGGAGCTGTTTTTT.

The V gene is TRBV12-3 or TRBV12-4, the J gene TRBJ2-5, with 7 bases aligning to TRBD2. V gave up 3 bases and J gave up 2 bases; unmatched junction bases: 15. CDR3 length: 18 amino acids. CDR3 protein: CASSFRGTGGLSQETQYF. The CDR3 DNA follows: TGTGCCAGCAGTTTCCGCGGAACGGGGGGACTTTCTCAAGAGACCCAGTACTTC.

This clonotype was detected only a few times. The J gene is TRBJ1-2, the V gene TRBV2; 7 bases match TRBD1. Germline CDR1 and CDR2: SNHLY and FYNNEI. V was pared by 0 bases and J by 3 bases, with 4 bases of the junction left unmatched. CDR3 length: 15 residues. CDR3 nucleotides: TGTGCCAGCAGTGAAGCTAGGGGGCCGGACTATGGCTACACCTTC. This gives the protein CASSEARGPDYGYTF.

This clonotype showed up many times. The rearrangement links TRBV5-1 to TRBJ1-1, with D possibly being TRBD1 (5 bases). Germline V lookup: CDR1 SGHRS, CDR2 YFSETQ. There are 15 residues in the CDR3. Trimming pared 1 base from V and 2 bases from J, leaving 12 bases between. CDR3 sequence reads: CASSLLGRGNTEAFF. The CDR3 region has the DNA TGCGCCAGCAGCTTGTTGGGGAGGGGAAACACTGAAGCTTTCTTT.

In this sample, this clonotype turned up a few times. This chain's CDR3 is CASSYGGRNYGYTF. CDR3 nucleotides: TGTGCCAGCAGTTACGGGGGTCGGAACTATGGCTACACCTTC. The gene calls are TRBV6-5 and TRBJ1-2; tentatively, D is TRBD1 (5 bases). The V end lost 2 bases, the J end lost 2 bases, and 9 bases lay between the germline ends. The CDR3 totals 14 residues. CDR1 and CDR2 from the germline V gene are MNHEY and SVGAGI.

Note on this clonotype: The junction differs from germline at one of its ends, possibly a read error. The chain combines TRBV6-2 or TRBV6-3 with TRBJ2-5; no definite D call. CDR3 length: 16 residues. The germline gives CDR1 MNHEY, CDR2 SVGEGT. The CDR3 sequence: CARSYRHSTPQETQYF. CDR3 nucleotide sequence: TGTGCCCGCAGTTACCGTCATTCGACACCTCAAGAGACCCAGTACTTC.

This clonotype turned up a few times. The chain links TRBV2 to TRBJ1-1, with D perhaps TRBD1 (5 bases). The V end was cut by 4 bases, the J end by 1 base, with 13 bases between. The CDR3 sequence is 15 residues long. Germline assignment: CDR1 SNHLY and CDR2 FYNNEI. CDR3 residues: CASSGVQTANTEAFF. In nucleotides, the CDR3 is TGTGCCAGCAGTGGTGTACAGACAGCGAACACTGAAGCTTTCTTT.

The chain recombines TRBV30 with TRBJ2-3, with 7 bases identical to TRBD1. V lost 2 bases and J lost 4; bases outside the gene matches: 9. This CDR3 comprises 15 residues. Germline CDR1 is GTSNPN and CDR2 is SVGIG (reference sequence). CDR3 loop: CAWSTLDRSSDTQYF. In DNA, the CDR3 is TGTGCCTGGAGTACTTTGGACAGGTCTTCAGATACGCAGTATTTT.

The chain combines TRBV20-1 with TRBJ2-7; no reliable D call. Germline V lookup: CDR1 DFQATT, CDR2 SNEGSKA (reference sequence). The CDR3 is 16 residues long. Trimming cost V 2 bases and J 0 bases, with 17 bases left between them. CDR3 residues: CSARFGQEIDSYEQYF. The DNA for the CDR3 is TGCAGTGCTAGATTCGGGCAGGAGATTGACTCCTACGAGCAGTACTTC.

The chain combines TRBV7-2 with TRBJ2-1; 10 bases align to TRBD2. CDR3 size: 16 residues. Per germline, CDR1 SGHTA and CDR2 FQGNSA. Losses at the gene ends were 5 bases for V and 4 bases for J; bases not matched to a gene: 8. In DNA, the CDR3 is TGTGCCAGCAGCCCACAAAGCGGGGGGGCTTACAATGAGCAGTTCTTC. Residues: CASSPQSGGAYNEQFF. The whole variable domain, filled in from reference TRBV7-2 and TRBJ2-1, reads GAGVSQSPSNKVTEKGKDVELRCDPISGHTALYWYRQSLGQGLEFLIYFQGNSAPDKSGLPSDRFSAERTGGSVSTLTIQRTQQEDSAVYLCASSPQSGGAYNEQFFGPGTRLTVL.

This rearrangement joins TRBV6-1 to TRBJ2-3, with a possible D match to TRBD1 (6 bases). From germline, CDR1 is MNHNS and CDR2 SASEGT. This CDR3 contains 13 residues. V was pared by 6 bases and J by 5 bases, with 12 bases between. In nucleotides, the CDR3 is TGTGCCAGCAGACCAGGGGCTGGAGATACGCAGTATTTT. It specifies CASRPGAGDTQYF.

The sample holds many counts of this clonotype. The chain uses TRBV19 and TRBJ2-7, with 11 nucleotides matching TRBD1. CDR3 size: 15 residues. V dropped 5 bases and J dropped 3; count of bases not matched to a gene: 6. Germline lookup yields CDR1 LNHDA and CDR2 SQIVND (reference sequence). CDR3 DNA sequence: TGTGCCAGTAGTTTCCGGGACAGGGGGGTCTACGAGCAGTACTTC. Translating it yields CASSFRDRGVYEQYF.

This clonotype was observed a handful of times. The rearrangement joins TRBV24-1 to TRBJ1-5; 7 bases map to TRBD1. The CDR3 is 14 residues long. Per germline, CDR1 KGHDR and CDR2 SFDVKD. V was pared by 3 bases and J by 4 bases, with 2 bases of the junction left unmatched. Here the CDR3 reads CATSDGDRNQPQHF. CDR3 bases: TGTGCCACCAGTGATGGGGACAGAAATCAGCCCCAGCATTTT.

This clonotype was found a few times. This sequence joins TRBV11-2 and TRBJ1-6, with 10 nucleotides matching TRBD1. The CDR3 runs 16 residues. Trimming took 5 bases from V and 9 from J; bases not matched to a gene: 10. Germline lookup yields CDR1 SGHAT and CDR2 FQNNGV. CDR3 nucleotide sequence: TGTGCCAGCAGCCGATCCGGGACAGGGGCCGGTTCACCCCTCCACTTT. Translating it yields CASSRSGTGAGSPLHF.